Listed below are T cell receptor beta chains from one sample, sequenced in a study of CXCR3-negative and CXCR3-positive naive CD8 T cells. Using the 5' RACE reads, TCRdb records one entry per CDR3 protein without DNA. Its table lists 20,000 to 25,000 distinct CDR3 sequences. Sequenced material: naive CXCR3- CD8+ T cells from blood. The receptors were sampled from a human donor in good health. Some clones in this sample may be carry-over from other donors' samples. Both conserved end residues are part of each CDR3.

v_gene: TRBV28; j_gene: TRBJ2-5; CDR3aa: CASSPARDETQYF
v_gene: TRBV6-6; j_gene: TRBJ2-3; CDR3aa: CASSSPTGGGADTQYF
v_gene: TRBV29-1; j_gene: TRBJ2-7; CDR3aa: CSVSPGQSYEQYF
v_gene: TRBV20-1; j_gene: TRBJ2-1; CDR3aa: CSARTSGDYNEQFF
v_gene: TRBV15; j_gene: TRBJ1-2; CDR3aa: CATSQLTDRGTHGYTF
v_gene: TRBV29-1; j_gene: TRBJ2-2; CDR3aa: CSARQGLSGELFF
v_gene: TRBV9; j_gene: TRBJ2-2; CDR3aa: CASDPDGYTGELFF
v_gene: TRBV7-2; j_gene: TRBJ2-3; CDR3aa: CASSLATSGGSTDTQYF
v_gene: TRBV6-2/TRBV6-3; j_gene: TRBJ1-5; CDR3aa: CASSFNIAGGSNQPQHF
v_gene: TRBV14; j_gene: TRBJ2-1; CDR3aa: CASSQELARSYNEQFF
v_gene: TRBV20-1; j_gene: TRBJ2-3; CDR3aa: CSARDLGFEADTQYF
v_gene: TRBV4-3; j_gene: TRBJ2-1; CDR3aa: CASSPAGRVSYNEQFF
v_gene: TRBV29-1; j_gene: TRBJ2-7; CDR3aa: CSGSGGADYEQYF
v_gene: TRBV5-1; j_gene: TRBJ2-1; CDR3aa: CASSPSGGLYNEQFF